Listed here are 24 T cell receptor beta chains from one sample, sequenced in a study of blood T cell repertoires in COVID-19. TCRdb's table, derived via immunoSEQ multiplex PCR, lists solely in-frame clones and lacks some. This sample has about 100,000 clones, with more than 85% found just once. Sequencing was carried out using peripheral blood. Every receptor here comes from a human donor in a cohort sampled during active COVID-19.

This clone was observed once. The V and J genes are TRBV19 and TRBJ2-1, with TRBD2 as a possible D gene (5 bases). The CDR3 loop spans 13 amino acids. Trimming stripped 5 bases from V and 9 bases from J, with 14 bases between. The germline CDR1 and CDR2 sequences are LNHDA and SQIVND (reference sequence). The CDR3 DNA is TGTGCCAGTAGTGATGTGACTAAGGGTGAGCAGTTCTTC. Its protein is CASSDVTKGEQFF. The full variable domain, with the rest looked up from reference TRBV19 and TRBJ2-1, is DGGITQSPKYLFRKEGQNVTLSCEQNLNHDAMYWYRQDPGQGLRLIYYSQIVNDFQKGDIAEGYSVSREKKESFPLTVTSAQKNPTAFYLCASSDVTKGEQFFGPGTRLTVL.

The chain joins TRBV28 to TRBJ1-2, with a possible D match to TRBD1 (6 bases). Trimming took 1 base from V and 11 from J, leaving 17 bases between them. CDR1 MDHEN and CDR2 SYDVKM come from the germline V gene. There are 14 residues in the CDR3. CDR3 sequence: CASSLSGVIWGYTF. CDR3 bases: TGTGCCAGCAGTTTATCAGGGGTAATATGGGGGTACACCTTC.

The chain recombines TRBV5-6 with TRBJ2-1, with TRBD2 matching 11 bases. In germline, CDR1 is SGHDT, CDR2 YYEEEE. V trimming: 2 bases; J trimming: 4 bases; junction bases outside the gene matches: 2. The CDR3 totals 15 residues. The CDR3 region is CASSFTSGGYNEQFF. The CDR3 DNA is TGTGCCAGCAGCTTTACTAGCGGGGGTTACAATGAGCAGTTCTTC.

The rearrangement links TRBV4-1 to TRBJ1-4, with D unresolved. The germline V gene encodes CDR1 MGHRA and CDR2 YSYEKL. Trimming removed 0 bases from V and 2 bases from J, with 13 bases in between. This CDR3 comprises 17 residues. The CDR3 nucleotides read TGCGCCAGCAGCCAAGATGGGAGACGGAAGACTAATGAAAAACTGTTTTTT. Protein sequence: CASSQDGRRKTNEKLFF.

The chain has TRBV4-1 and TRBJ1-2, with D uncertain. Trimming removed 1 base at V and 5 bases at J, with 8 bases between. Germline CDR1 is MGHRA and CDR2 is YSYEKL. This CDR3 spans 13 amino acids. CDR3 protein: CASSQGLGYGYTF. The CDR3 nucleotides read TGCGCCAGCAGCCAAGGTCTAGGTTATGGCTACACCTTC.

This clone was seen once. Additional DNA sequences in this sample encode the identical CDR3. This chain joins TRBV27 and TRBJ1-1; D unresolved. This CDR3 contains 13 residues. Trimming stripped 3 bases from V and 1 base from J, with 6 bases between. CDR1 and CDR2 (germline): MNHEY, SMNVEV (reference sequence). For the CDR3, the DNA is TGTGCCAGCAGTTTGACGGGGAACACTGAAGCTTTCTTT. It codes for CASSLTGNTEAFF.

This sequence joins TRBV7-8 and TRBJ1-1, with a weak D call TRBD1 (6 bases). The V end lost 2 bases, the J end lost 3 bases, and 22 bases lay between the germline ends. The CDR3 extends over 18 amino acids. CDR1 is SGHVS, CDR2 FQNEAQ, per germline. The CDR3, as DNA: TGTGCCAGCAGCTTATTTGCCAGGGGCGCGAGTTCGGACACTGAAGCTTTCTTT. As protein: CASSLFARGASSDTEAFF.

In the case of this clone: The sample has other DNA sequences that encode this CDR3 too. The genes are TRBV5-1 and TRBJ1-2; D not certain. The ends were cut back, 0 bases at V and 2 bases at J, with 5 bases in the middle. This CDR3 spans 13 amino acids. Germline CDR1 SGHRS, CDR2 YFSETQ. CDR3 DNA sequence: TGCGCCAGCAGCTTGGGAGGGAACTATGGCTACACCTTC. Amino acid sequence: CASSLGGNYGYTF.

This clone was seen a handful of times. J is TRBJ2-3 and V is TRBV5-6, with 8 bases that match TRBD2. V gave up 0 bases and J gave up 5 bases; unmatched junction bases: 11. The CDR3 is 17 amino acids. Germline V CDR1 and CDR2: SGHDT, YYEEEE. In DNA, the CDR3 is TGTGCCAGCAGCTTGGGCCCTCAGCGGGAGTTAGGAGATACGCAGTATTTT. This gives the protein CASSLGPQRELGDTQYF.

The chain employs TRBV7-8 and TRBJ2-3; maybe TRBD1 (6 bases). With 5 bases removed from V and 3 bases from J, the gap between germline ends came to 12 bases. Germline CDR1 is SGHVS and CDR2 is FQNEAQ. The CDR3 runs 14 residues. As DNA, the CDR3 is TGTGCCAGCAGCCTAGGGACACCGACAGATACGCAGTATTTT. Its protein product is CASSLGTPTDTQYF.

The chain combines TRBV2 with TRBJ2-7; TRBD1 matches at 11 bases. Germline assignment: CDR1 SNHLY and CDR2 FYNNEI. Unmatched junction bases numbered 4, after V lost 0 bases and J lost 6 bases. There are 15 residues in the CDR3. DNA for the CDR3: TGTGCCAGCAGTGAAGCGCGGACAGGGGGCGGCGAGCAGTACTTC. This sequence encodes CASSEARTGGGEQYF.

The rearrangement links TRBV5-1 to TRBJ1-1, with D perhaps matching TRBD1 (6 bases). The CDR3 spans 15 residues. The germline V gene encodes CDR1 SGHRS and CDR2 YFSETQ. Trimming left V 1 base short and J 1 base short, with 11 bases between. This CDR3 reads CASSLMQGQNTEAFF. For the CDR3, the DNA is TGCGCCAGCAGCTTGATGCAGGGACAGAACACTGAAGCTTTCTTT.

The chain is built from TRBV28 and TRBJ1-6; 7 positions match TRBD1. The ends lost 5 bases at V and 6 bases at J; junction bases unmatched: 4. The CDR3 has 14 residues. CDR1 and CDR2 (germline): MDHEN, SYDVKM. The CDR3 region is CASSRDRANSPLHF. CDR3 DNA sequence: TGTGCCAGCAGTCGGGACAGAGCTAATTCACCCCTCCACTTT.

The CDR3 sequence is CASSYSLRDEAFF. The CDR3 region has the DNA TGTGCCAGCAGTTACTCATTGAGGGATGAAGCTTTCTTT. The chain recombines TRBV6-6 with TRBJ1-1; D gene uncertain. The CDR3 extends over 13 amino acids. The V end lost 0 bases, the J end lost 7 bases, and 9 bases lay between the germline ends. Germline CDR1 is MNHNY and CDR2 is SVGAGI (reference sequence).

The V call is TRBV4-3, the J call TRBJ2-1, with 9 positions matching TRBD1. The CDR3 loop spans 15 amino acids. J was trimmed by 4 bases and V by 4 bases; bases with no gene match: 5. Germline V lookup: CDR1 LGHNA, CDR2 YSLEER. The CDR3, as DNA: TGCGCCAGCAGCCTTGGGACAGGGCCTTACAATGAGCAGTTCTTC. It encodes CASSLGTGPYNEQFF.

This clone occurred once. This chain links TRBV6-5 with TRBJ2-7; weak D call: TRBD1 (5 bases). The length of the CDR3 is 15 residues. Per the germline V gene, CDR1 is MNHEY and CDR2 is SVGAGI. V lost 5 bases, J lost 2 bases, and 16 bases lay in between. This CDR3 is CASSTPPGRAYEQYF. As DNA, the CDR3 is TGTGCCAGCAGTACCCCCCCGGGCAGGGCCTACGAGCAGTACTTC.

V usage is TRBV3-1 (or the pseudogene TRBV3-2) and J usage is TRBJ2-7; D is ambiguous. CDR3 size: 14 residues. Trimming left V 0 bases short and J 4 bases short, with 10 bases between. CDR1 LGHDT and CDR2 YNNKEL come from the germline V gene (reference sequence). The CDR3 DNA is TGTGCCAGCAGCCAAGAGGAAAGCGTATACGAGCAGTACTTC. Protein: CASSQEESVYEQYF.

This chain links TRBV5-6 with TRBJ2-5, with TRBD1 matching over 8 bases. The CDR3 totals 15 residues. Germline CDR1 and CDR2: SGHDT and YYEEEE. V trimming: 0 bases; J trimming: 5 bases; junction bases outside the gene matches: 6. CDR3 loop: CASSLATGDRETQYF. DNA of the CDR3: TGTGCCAGCAGCTTGGCGACAGGGGATAGGGAGACCCAGTACTTC.

This chain links TRBV15 with TRBJ2-2; 11 nucleotides align to TRBD1. CDR3 length: 15 residues. Germline loops: CDR1 LNHNV, CDR2 YYDKDF (reference sequence). V lost 4 bases to trimming and J lost 6 bases; unmatched junction nucleotides: 4. CDR3 protein: CATSTGTGGSGELFF. The CDR3 DNA reads TGTGCCACCAGCACCGGGACAGGGGGATCCGGGGAGCTGTTTTTT.

The chain employs TRBV4-3 and TRBJ2-1; possibly TRBD2 for D (7 bases). This CDR3 has 17 amino acids. CDR1 is LGHNA, CDR2 YSLEER, per germline. V was shortened by 0 bases and J by 7 bases, with 19 bases between the two germline ends. The CDR3 protein is CASSQDSGGGMENEQFF. CDR3 sequence (DNA): TGCGCCAGCAGCCAAGATTCGGGGGGCGGGATGGAGAATGAGCAGTTCTTC.

The V call is TRBV7-8, the J call TRBJ2-1, with 7 bases lining up with TRBD2. With V trimmed by 1 base and J by 0 bases, 0 bases remained unmatched. The CDR3 is 15 residues long. Per the germline V gene, CDR1 is SGHVS and CDR2 is FQNEAQ. The CDR3 reads CASSLGTSSYNEQFF. The CDR3 bases are TGTGCCAGCAGCTTAGGGACTAGCTCCTACAATGAGCAGTTCTTC.

The genes are TRBV19 and TRBJ2-3; 9 bases align to TRBD1. This CDR3 region has 12 residues. The V gene's germline CDR1 is LNHDA and CDR2 SQIVND (reference sequence). The V segment lost 8 bases and the J segment 6 bases; nucleotides outside the gene matches: 3. The CDR3 DNA follows: TGTGCCAGTCGAACAGGGGGCGATACGCAGTATTTT. Its protein product is CASRTGGDTQYF.

The rearrangement joins TRBV6-5 to TRBJ2-1; D ambiguous. V dropped 6 bases and J dropped 5 bases, with 5 bases sitting between them. The germline CDR1 and CDR2 sequences are MNHEY and SVGAGI. This CDR3 contains 11 residues. The CDR3 region has the DNA TGTGCCAGCAGCCTACACAATGAGCAGTTCTTC. Translation: CASSLHNEQFF.

A few counts support this clone. This chain connects TRBV11-3 to TRBJ1-1; no firm D call. Deletions cut 4 bases from V and 2 bases from J, with 26 bases between. The CDR3 is made up of 19 amino acids. The germline V gene encodes CDR1 SGHNT and CDR2 YENEEA. CDR3 DNA sequence: TGTGCCAGCAGCTCAATTCAAATTCTGCTCAGGATTAAAAACACTGAAGCTTTCTTT. Translation: CASSSIQILLRIKNTEAFF.